This is a list of T cell receptor beta chains from one sample in a study of neoadjuvant nivolumab and ipilimumab in lung cancer. The assay was immunoSEQ multiplex PCR, and TCRdb's table has in-frame clones only and misses some. The profile shows roughly 30,000 clones, 75% to 95% of them singletons. The sequencing here drew on peripheral blood, taken after neoadjuvant nivolumab, alone or with ipilimumab, at or shortly before surgery. Receptor source: an adult with non-small cell lung cancer. Each CDR3 is given with its conserved first and last residue. The D gene is left open where the match is weak. Size values are once, few and many counts, or a class for expanded clones, and some rows have none.

j_call: TRBJ1-2
v_call: TRBV11-2
d_call: -
clone_size: -
cdr3_aa: CASSLGGWGIDGYTF
cdr3_nt: TGTGCCAGCAGCTTAGGGGGATGGGGGATCGATGGCTACACCTTC

j_call: TRBJ2-5
v_call: TRBV2
d_call: TRBD2
clone_size: -
cdr3_aa: CASSPGLAGEETQYF
cdr3_nt: TGTGCCAGCAGTCCCGGACTAGCGGGGGAAGAGACCCAGTACTTC

j_call: TRBJ2-1
v_call: TRBV7-2
d_call: -
clone_size: -
cdr3_aa: CASSRGTPNEQFF
cdr3_nt: TGTGCCAGCAGCAGGGGGACCCCAAATGAGCAGTTCTTC

j_call: TRBJ1-5
v_call: TRBV10-3
d_call: TRBD1
clone_size: -
cdr3_aa: CAISGDRASNQPQHF
cdr3_nt: TGTGCCATCAGTGGGGACAGGGCAAGCAATCAGCCCCAGCATTTT

j_call: TRBJ1-6
v_call: TRBV4-3
d_call: -
clone_size: -
cdr3_aa: CASSQNNSPLHF
cdr3_nt: TGCGCCAGCAGCCAAAATAATTCACCCCTCCACTTT

j_call: TRBJ2-3
v_call: TRBV7-9
d_call: -
clone_size: -
cdr3_aa: CASSFDYKLDPDTQYF
cdr3_nt: TGTGCCAGCAGCTTTGACTATAAGCTGGACCCAGATACGCAGTATTTT

j_call: TRBJ2-7
v_call: TRBV6-1
d_call: -
clone_size: -
cdr3_aa: CASSDFYEQYF
cdr3_nt: TGTGCCAGCAGTGATTTCTACGAGCAGTACTTC

j_call: TRBJ2-2
v_call: TRBV7-9
d_call: TRBD1
clone_size: -
cdr3_aa: CASSFGTGSHGELFF
cdr3_nt: TGTGCCAGCAGCTTCGGGACAGGGAGTCACGGGGAGCTGTTTTTT

j_call: TRBJ2-7
v_call: TRBV5-4
d_call: TRBD1
clone_size: -
cdr3_aa: CASSLPGTGSYEQYF
cdr3_nt: TGTGCCAGCAGCTTGCCCGGGACAGGCTCCTACGAGCAGTACTTC

j_call: TRBJ2-2
v_call: TRBV18
d_call: -
clone_size: -
cdr3_aa: CASSPPSGTGELFF
cdr3_nt: TGTGCCAGCTCACCACCCTCGGGCACCGGGGAGCTGTTTTTT

j_call: TRBJ1-4
v_call: TRBV6-1
d_call: -
clone_size: few
cdr3_aa: CASRRTAGGEKLFF
cdr3_nt: TGTGCCAGCAGGAGGACAGCCGGAGGTGAAAAACTGTTTTTT

j_call: TRBJ1-1
v_call: TRBV5-1
d_call: -
clone_size: -
cdr3_aa: CASGAEGGDTEAFF
cdr3_nt: TGCGCCAGCGGCGCAGAGGGTGGGGACACTGAAGCTTTCTTT

j_call: TRBJ2-1
v_call: TRBV7-9
d_call: TRBD1
clone_size: -
cdr3_aa: CASSPGQGLGKQFF
cdr3_nt: TGTGCCAGCAGCCCCGGACAGGGTTTAGGGAAGCAGTTCTTC

j_call: TRBJ1-5
v_call: TRBV7-2
d_call: -
clone_size: -
cdr3_aa: CASSWGQSNQPQHF
cdr3_nt: TGTGCCAGCAGCTGGGGACAAAGCAATCAGCCCCAGCATTTT

j_call: TRBJ2-5
v_call: TRBV18
d_call: -
clone_size: -
cdr3_aa: CASSPTGETQYF
cdr3_nt: TGTGCCAGCTCACCGACGGGGGAGACCCAGTACTTC

j_call: TRBJ2-7
v_call: TRBV13
d_call: TRBD1
clone_size: once
cdr3_aa: CASSLKGRTGTYEQYF
cdr3_nt: TGTGCCAGCAGCCTAAAAGGGCGGACAGGGACCTACGAGCAGTACTTC

j_call: TRBJ2-7
v_call: TRBV5-6
d_call: -
clone_size: -
cdr3_aa: CASSPGTLSYEQYF
cdr3_nt: TGTGCCAGCAGCCCCGGGACACTGTCCTACGAGCAGTACTTC

j_call: TRBJ2-7
v_call: TRBV29-1
d_call: TRBD1
clone_size: few
cdr3_aa: CSARQGYHEQYF
cdr3_nt: TGCAGCGCCCGACAGGGGTACCACGAGCAGTACTTC

j_call: TRBJ2-2
v_call: TRBV14
d_call: TRBD1
clone_size: -
cdr3_aa: CASSQPYGTASTGELFF
cdr3_nt: TGTGCCAGCAGCCAGCCTTACGGGACAGCTAGCACCGGGGAGCTGTTTTTT